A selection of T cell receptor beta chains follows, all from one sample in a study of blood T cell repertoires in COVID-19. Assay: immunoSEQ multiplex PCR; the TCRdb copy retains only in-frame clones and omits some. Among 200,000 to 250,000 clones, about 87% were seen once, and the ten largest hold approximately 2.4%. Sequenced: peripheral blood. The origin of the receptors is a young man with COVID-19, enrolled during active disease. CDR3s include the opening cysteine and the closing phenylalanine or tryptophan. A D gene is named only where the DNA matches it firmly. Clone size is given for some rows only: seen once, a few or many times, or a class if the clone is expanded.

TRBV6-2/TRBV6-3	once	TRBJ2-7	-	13	CASSQTASYEQYF	TGTGCCAGCAGTCAGACAGCCTCCTACGAGCAGTACTTC
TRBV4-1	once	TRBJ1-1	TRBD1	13	CASSHPGQYEAFF	TGCGCCAGCAGCCACCCGGGACAGTATGAAGCTTTCTTT
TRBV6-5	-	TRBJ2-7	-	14	CASSTGWGSYEQYF	TGTGCCAGCAGTACAGGGTGGGGGTCCTACGAGCAGTACTTC
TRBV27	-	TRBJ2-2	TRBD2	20	CASSLKGLAGTRMGTGELFF	TGTGCCAGCAGTTTAAAGGGTCTAGCGGGAACGCGGATGGGCACCGGGGAGCTGTTTTTT
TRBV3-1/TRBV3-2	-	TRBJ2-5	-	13	CASSQMAQETQYF	TGTGCCAGCAGCCAAATGGCTCAAGAGACCCAGTACTTC
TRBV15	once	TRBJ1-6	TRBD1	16	CATSTNKGGRDSPLHF	TGTGCCACCAGCACCAACAAAGGGGGCAGGGATTCACCCCTCCACTTT
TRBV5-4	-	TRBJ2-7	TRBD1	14	CASHSGTASYEQYF	TGTGCCAGCCATTCCGGGACAGCTTCCTACGAGCAGTACTTC
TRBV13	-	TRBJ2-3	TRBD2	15	CASSSKREGTDTQYF	TGTGCCAGCAGCTCAAAGCGGGAGGGCACAGATACGCAGTATTTT
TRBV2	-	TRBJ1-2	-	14	CASTPPGLQYGYTF	TGTGCCAGCACACCTCCGGGTCTACAATATGGCTACACCTTC
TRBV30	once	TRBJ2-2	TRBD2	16	CAWSLGLAIYPGELFF	TGTGCCTGGAGTCTCGGACTAGCGATCTATCCCGGGGAGCTGTTTTTT